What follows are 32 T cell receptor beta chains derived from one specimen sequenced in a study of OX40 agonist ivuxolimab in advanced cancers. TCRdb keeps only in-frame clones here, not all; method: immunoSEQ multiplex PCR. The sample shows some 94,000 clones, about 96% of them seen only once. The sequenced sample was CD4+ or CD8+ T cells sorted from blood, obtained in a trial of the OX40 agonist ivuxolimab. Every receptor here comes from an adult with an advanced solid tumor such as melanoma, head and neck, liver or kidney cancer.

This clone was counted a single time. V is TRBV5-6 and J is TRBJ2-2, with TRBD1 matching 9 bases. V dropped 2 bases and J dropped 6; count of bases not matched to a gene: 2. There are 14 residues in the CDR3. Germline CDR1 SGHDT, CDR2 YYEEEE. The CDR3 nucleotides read TGTGCCAGCAGCTTCGGGACAGGGTCCGGGGAGCTGTTTTTT. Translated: CASSFGTGSGELFF.

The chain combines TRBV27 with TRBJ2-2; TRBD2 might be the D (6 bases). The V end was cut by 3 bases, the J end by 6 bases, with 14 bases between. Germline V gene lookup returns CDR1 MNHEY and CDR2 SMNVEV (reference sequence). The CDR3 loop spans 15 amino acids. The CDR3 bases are TGTGCCAGCAGTTTCTTTGCTAGCGAATCCGGGGAGCTGTTTTTT. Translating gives CASSFFASESGELFF.

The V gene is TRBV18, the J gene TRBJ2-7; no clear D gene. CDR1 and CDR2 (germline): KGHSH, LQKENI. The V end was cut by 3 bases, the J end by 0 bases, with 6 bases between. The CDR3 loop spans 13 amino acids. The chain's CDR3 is CASSPESSYEQYF. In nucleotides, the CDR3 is TGTGCCAGCTCACCGGAAAGCTCCTACGAGCAGTACTTC.

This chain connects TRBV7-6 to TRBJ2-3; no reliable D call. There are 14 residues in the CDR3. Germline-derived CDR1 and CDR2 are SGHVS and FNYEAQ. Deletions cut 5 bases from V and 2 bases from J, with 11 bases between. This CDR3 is CASSPEPDTDTQYF. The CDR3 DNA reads TGTGCCAGCAGCCCCGAACCAGACACAGATACGCAGTATTTT.

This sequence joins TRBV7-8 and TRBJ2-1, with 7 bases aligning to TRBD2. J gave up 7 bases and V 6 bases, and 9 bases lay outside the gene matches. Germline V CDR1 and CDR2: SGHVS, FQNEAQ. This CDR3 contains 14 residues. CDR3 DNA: TGTGCCAGCAGGACCTCCGGGGAGGGGAATGAGCAGTTCTTC. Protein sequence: CASRTSGEGNEQFF.

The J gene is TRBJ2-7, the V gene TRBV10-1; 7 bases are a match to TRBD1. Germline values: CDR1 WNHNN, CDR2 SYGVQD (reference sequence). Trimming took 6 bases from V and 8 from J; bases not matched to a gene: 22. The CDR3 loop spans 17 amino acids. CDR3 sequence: CASRFLFLQRGQAQQYF. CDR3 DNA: TGCGCCAGCAGGTTTTTGTTCCTCCAGAGGGGGCAAGCTCAGCAGTACTTC.

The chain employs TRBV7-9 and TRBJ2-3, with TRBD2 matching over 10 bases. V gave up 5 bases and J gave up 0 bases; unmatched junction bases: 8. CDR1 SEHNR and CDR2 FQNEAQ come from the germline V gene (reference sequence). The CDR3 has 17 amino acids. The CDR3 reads CASSPATSGVSTDTQYF. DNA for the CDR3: TGTGCCAGCAGCCCCGCAACTAGCGGGGTAAGCACAGATACGCAGTATTTT.

CDR3 DNA: TGTGCCAGTACTCAACAGGGGACTAGCAATCAGCCCCAGCATTTT. Translated, it gives CASTQQGTSNQPQHF. This chain links TRBV19 with TRBJ1-5, with 7 nucleotides matching TRBD1. This CDR3 comprises 15 residues. Trimming at V came to 7 bases and at J to 0 bases, leaving 6 bases not matched to a gene. CDR1 and CDR2 (germline): LNHDA, SQIVND (reference sequence).

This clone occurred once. The CDR3 bases are TGTGCCAGCAGTTATGAGGTGGAGACCCAGTACTTC. This gives the protein CASSYEVETQYF. The V call is TRBV6-6, the J call TRBJ2-5; D is unresolved. The germline gives CDR1 MNHNY, CDR2 SVGAGI (reference sequence). The V gene lost 3 bases and the J gene lost 5 bases, with 7 bases spanning the gap. The CDR3 runs to 12 residues.

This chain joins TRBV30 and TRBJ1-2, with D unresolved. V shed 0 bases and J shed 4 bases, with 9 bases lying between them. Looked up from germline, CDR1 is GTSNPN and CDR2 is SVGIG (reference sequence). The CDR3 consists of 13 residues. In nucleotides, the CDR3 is TGTGCCTGGAGTGTACTACAGCTCTATGGCTACACCTTC. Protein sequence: CAWSVLQLYGYTF.

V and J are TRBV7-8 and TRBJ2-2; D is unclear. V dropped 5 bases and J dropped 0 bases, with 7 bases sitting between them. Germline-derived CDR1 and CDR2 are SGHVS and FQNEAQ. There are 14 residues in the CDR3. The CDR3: CASSRHSNTGELFF. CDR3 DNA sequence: TGTGCCAGCAGCCGACACTCGAACACCGGGGAGCTGTTTTTT.

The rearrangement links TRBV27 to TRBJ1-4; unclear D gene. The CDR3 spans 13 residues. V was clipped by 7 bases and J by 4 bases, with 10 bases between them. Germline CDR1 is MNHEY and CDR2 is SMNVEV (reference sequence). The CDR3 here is CASTERYNEKLFF. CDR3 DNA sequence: TGTGCCAGCACCGAAAGATATAATGAAAAACTGTTTTTT.

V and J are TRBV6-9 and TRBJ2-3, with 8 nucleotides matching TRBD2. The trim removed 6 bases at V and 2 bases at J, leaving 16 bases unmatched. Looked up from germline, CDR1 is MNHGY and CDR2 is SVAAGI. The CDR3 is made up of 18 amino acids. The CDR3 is CASSPLHPTSGSTDTQYF. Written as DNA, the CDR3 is TGTGCCAGCAGCCCTCTTCACCCAACTAGCGGCTCCACAGATACGCAGTATTTT.

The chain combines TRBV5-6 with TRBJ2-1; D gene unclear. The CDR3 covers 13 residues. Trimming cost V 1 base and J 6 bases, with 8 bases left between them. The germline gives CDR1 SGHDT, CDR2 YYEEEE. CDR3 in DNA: TGTGCCAGCAGCTTGTTAAACTTCAATGAGCAGTTCTTC. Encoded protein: CASSLLNFNEQFF.

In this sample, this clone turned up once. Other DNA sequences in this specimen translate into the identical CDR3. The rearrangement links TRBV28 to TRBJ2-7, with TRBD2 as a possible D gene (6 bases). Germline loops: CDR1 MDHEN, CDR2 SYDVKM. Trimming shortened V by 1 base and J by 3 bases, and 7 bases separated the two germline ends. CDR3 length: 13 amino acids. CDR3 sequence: CASSLLGGYEQYF. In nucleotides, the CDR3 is TGTGCCAGCAGTTTATTGGGGGGCTACGAGCAGTACTTC.

This CDR3 is CASRAGSSTDTQYF. The CDR3 coding sequence is TGCGCCAGCAGAGCGGGGTCTAGCACAGATACGCAGTATTTT. V is TRBV4-3 and J is TRBJ2-3, with 7 nucleotides matching TRBD2. The CDR3 length is 14 residues. Trimming at V came to 6 bases and at J to 0 bases, leaving 3 bases not matched to a gene. The V gene's germline CDR1 is LGHNA and CDR2 YSLEER.

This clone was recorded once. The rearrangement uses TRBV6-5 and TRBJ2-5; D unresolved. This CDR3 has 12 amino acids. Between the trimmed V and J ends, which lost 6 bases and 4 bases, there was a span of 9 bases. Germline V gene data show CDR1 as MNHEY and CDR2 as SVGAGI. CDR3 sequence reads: CASRGLGETQYF. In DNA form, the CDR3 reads TGTGCCAGCAGAGGTTTGGGAGAGACCCAGTACTTC.

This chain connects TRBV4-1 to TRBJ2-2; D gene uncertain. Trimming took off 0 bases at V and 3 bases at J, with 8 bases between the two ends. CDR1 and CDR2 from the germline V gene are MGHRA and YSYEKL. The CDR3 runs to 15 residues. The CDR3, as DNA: TGCGCCAGCAGCCAAGATGTTCTAGACACCGGGGAGCTGTTTTTT. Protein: CASSQDVLDTGELFF.

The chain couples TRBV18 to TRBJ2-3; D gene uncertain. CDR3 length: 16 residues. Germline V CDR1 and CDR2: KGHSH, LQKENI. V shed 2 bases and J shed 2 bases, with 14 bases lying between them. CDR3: CASSPIATRVTDTQYF. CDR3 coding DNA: TGTGCCAGCTCACCAATAGCCACAAGAGTCACAGATACGCAGTATTTT. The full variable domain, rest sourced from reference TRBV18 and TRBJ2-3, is NAGVMQNPRHLVRRRGQEARLRCSPMKGHSHVYWYRQLPEEGLKFMVYLQKENIIDESGMPKERFSAEFPKEGPSILRIQQVVRGDSAAYFCASSPIATRVTDTQYFGPGTRLTVL.

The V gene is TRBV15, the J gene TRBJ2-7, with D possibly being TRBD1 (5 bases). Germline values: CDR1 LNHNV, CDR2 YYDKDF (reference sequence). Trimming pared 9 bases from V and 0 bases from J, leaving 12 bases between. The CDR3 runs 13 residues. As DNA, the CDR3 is TGTGCCACTAGGACATTTAGCTCCTACGAGCAGTACTTC. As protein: CATRTFSSYEQYF.

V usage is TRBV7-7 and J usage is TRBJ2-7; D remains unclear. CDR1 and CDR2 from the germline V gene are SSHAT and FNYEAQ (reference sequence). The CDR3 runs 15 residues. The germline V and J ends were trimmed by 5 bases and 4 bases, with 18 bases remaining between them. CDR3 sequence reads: CASSQRNSPLYEQYF. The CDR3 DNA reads TGTGCCAGCAGCCAGAGGAACAGCCCTCTATACGAGCAGTACTTC.

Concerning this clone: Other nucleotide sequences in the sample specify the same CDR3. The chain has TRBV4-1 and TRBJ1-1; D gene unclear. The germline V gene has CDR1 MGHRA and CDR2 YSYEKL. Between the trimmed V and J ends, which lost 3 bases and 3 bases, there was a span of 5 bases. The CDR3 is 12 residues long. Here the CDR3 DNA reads TGCGCCAGCAGCCAGGGGTACACTGAAGCTTTCTTT. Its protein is CASSQGYTEAFF.

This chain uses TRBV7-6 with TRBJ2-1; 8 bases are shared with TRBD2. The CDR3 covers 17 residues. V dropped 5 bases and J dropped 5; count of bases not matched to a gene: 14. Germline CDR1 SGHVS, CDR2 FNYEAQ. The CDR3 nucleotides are TGTGCCAGCAGCCTGATTGGGGGACTAGTATACAACAATGAGCAGTTCTTC. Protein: CASSLIGGLVYNNEQFF.

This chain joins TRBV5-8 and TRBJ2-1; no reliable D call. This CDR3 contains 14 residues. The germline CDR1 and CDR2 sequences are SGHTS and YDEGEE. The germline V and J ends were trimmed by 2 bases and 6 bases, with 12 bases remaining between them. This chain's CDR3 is CASSFRFSFNEQFF. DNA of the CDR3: TGTGCCAGCAGCTTTAGGTTCAGCTTCAATGAGCAGTTCTTC. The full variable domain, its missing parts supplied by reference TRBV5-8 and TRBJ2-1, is EAGVTQSPTHLIKTRGQQATLRCSPISGHTSVYWYQQALGLGLQFLLWYDEGEERNRGNFPPRFSGRQFPNYSSELNVNALELEDSALYLCASSFRFSFNEQFFGPGTRLTVL.

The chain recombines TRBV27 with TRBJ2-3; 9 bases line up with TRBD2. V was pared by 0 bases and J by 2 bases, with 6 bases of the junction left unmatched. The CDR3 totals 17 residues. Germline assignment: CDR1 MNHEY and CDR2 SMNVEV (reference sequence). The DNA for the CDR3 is TGTGCCAGCAGTTTATCCCCTAGCGGGACCTCCACAGATACGCAGTATTTT. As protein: CASSLSPSGTSTDTQYF.

The CDR3 DNA follows: TGCGCCAGCAGCCGGCGGGAGGGGGGTGGAGAGACCCAGTACTTC. Translating gives CASSRREGGGETQYF. This chain uses TRBV5-1 with TRBJ2-5; 9 bases match TRBD2. V was clipped by 4 bases and J by 4 bases; unmatched bases: 8. The CDR3 spans 15 residues. CDR1 SGHRS and CDR2 YFSETQ come from the germline V gene. Looking up the rest from reference TRBV5-1 and TRBJ2-5 gives the full variable domain: KAGVTQTPRYLIKTRGQQVTLSCSPISGHRSVSWYQQTPGQGLQFLFEYFSETQRNKGNFPGRFSGRQFSNSRSEMNVSTLELGDSALYLCASSRREGGGETQYFGPGTRLLVL.

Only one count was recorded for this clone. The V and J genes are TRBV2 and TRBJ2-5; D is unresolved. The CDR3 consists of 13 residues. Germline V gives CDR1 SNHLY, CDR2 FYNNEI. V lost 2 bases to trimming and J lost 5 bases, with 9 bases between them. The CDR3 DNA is TGTGCCAGCAGTGAATTTGTGGATGAGACCCAGTACTTC. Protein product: CASSEFVDETQYF.

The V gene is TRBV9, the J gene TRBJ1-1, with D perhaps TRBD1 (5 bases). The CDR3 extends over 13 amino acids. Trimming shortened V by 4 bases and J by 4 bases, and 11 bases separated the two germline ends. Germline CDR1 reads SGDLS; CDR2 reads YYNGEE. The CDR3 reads CASSLGGATEAFF. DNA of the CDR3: TGTGCCAGCAGCCTGGGGGGTGCCACTGAAGCTTTCTTT.

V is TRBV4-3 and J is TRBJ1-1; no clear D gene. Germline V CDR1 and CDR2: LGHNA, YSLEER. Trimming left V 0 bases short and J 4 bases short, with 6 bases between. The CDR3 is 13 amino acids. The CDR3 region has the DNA TGCGCCAGCAGCCAAGACCCACTCACTGAAGCTTTCTTT. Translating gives CASSQDPLTEAFF.

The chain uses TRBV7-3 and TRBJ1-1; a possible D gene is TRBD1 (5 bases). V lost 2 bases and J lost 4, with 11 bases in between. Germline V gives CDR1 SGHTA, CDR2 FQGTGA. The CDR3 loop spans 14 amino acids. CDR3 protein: CASSLGAGSTEAFF. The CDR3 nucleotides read TGTGCCAGCAGCTTAGGGGCGGGGAGCACTGAAGCTTTCTTT.

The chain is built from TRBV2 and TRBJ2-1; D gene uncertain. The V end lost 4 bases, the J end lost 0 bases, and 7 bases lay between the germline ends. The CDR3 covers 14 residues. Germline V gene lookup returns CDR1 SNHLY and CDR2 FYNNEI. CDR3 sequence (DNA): TGTGCCAGCAGTGGGCAGAGCTCCTACAATGAGCAGTTCTTC. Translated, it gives CASSGQSSYNEQFF. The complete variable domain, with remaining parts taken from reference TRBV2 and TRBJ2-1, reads EPEVTQTPSHQVTQMGQEVILRCVPISNHLYFYWYRQILGQKVEFLVSFYNNEISEKSEIFDDQFSVERPDGSNFTLKIRSTKLEDSAMYFCASSGQSSYNEQFFGPGTRLTVL.

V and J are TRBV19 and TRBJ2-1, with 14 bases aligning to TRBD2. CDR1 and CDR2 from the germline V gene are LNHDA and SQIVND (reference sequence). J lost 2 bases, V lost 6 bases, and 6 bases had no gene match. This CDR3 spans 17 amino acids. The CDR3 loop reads CASSRRLAGGPYNEQFF. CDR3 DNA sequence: TGTGCCAGTAGCCGTCGACTAGCGGGGGGGCCCTACAATGAGCAGTTCTTC.